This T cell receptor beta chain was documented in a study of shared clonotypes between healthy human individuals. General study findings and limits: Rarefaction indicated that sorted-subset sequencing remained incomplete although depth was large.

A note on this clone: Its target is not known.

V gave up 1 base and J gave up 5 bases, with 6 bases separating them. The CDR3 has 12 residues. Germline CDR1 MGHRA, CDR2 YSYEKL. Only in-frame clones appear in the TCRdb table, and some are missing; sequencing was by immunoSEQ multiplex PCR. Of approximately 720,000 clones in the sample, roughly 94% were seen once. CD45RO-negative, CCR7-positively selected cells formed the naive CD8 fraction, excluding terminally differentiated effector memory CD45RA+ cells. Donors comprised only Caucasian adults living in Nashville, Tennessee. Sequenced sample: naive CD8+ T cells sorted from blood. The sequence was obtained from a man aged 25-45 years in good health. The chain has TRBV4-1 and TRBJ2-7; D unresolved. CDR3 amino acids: CASSQVRNEQYF. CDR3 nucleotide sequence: TGCGCCAGCAGCCAAGTCCGCAACGAGCAGTACTTC.